The 13 T cell receptor beta chains in this list originate from one sample, sequenced in a study of CD8+CD57+ T cells in acquired aplastic anemia. Patients who underwent sequencing had shown CD8+CD57+ cell expansion by flow cytometry. Genomic DNA provided the template from which TCR beta VDJ and CDR3 profiles were obtained. TCRdb redid the calling of the reads with MiXCR, one entry per CDR3 protein. The data show around 200,000 distinct CDR3 sequences, almost 50% seen once. Sequenced material: sorted CD4+, CD8+, or CD8+CD57+ T cells (not recorded which) from PBMCs. Receptor source: a human donor with aplastic anemia.

In the case of this clonotype: This CDR3 fails to terminate in the conserved phenylalanine or tryptophan, so it likely reflects a read error. This rearrangement joins TRBV24-1 to TRBJ1-1; possible D gene TRBD1, 5 bases. Looked up from germline, CDR1 is KGHDR and CDR2 is SFDVKD. The CDR3 spans 13 residues. Trimming pared 4 bases from V and 5 bases from J, leaving 10 bases between. The CDR3 sequence: CATSDHWGTEAFL. DNA for the CDR3: TGTGCCACCAGTGACCACTGGGGGACTGAAGCTTTCCTC.

V and J are TRBV19 and TRBJ1-4, with D unresolved. This CDR3 is built from 15 residues. The V end lost 9 bases, the J end lost 0 bases, and 14 bases lay between the germline ends. Germline V gene data show CDR1 as LNHDA and CDR2 as SQIVND (reference sequence). The CDR3, as DNA: TGTGCCAGCTCACCACCGATTACAACTAATGAAAAACTGTTTTTT. Amino acids: CASSPPITTNEKLFF.

This clonotype was observed many times. V gene TRBV7-9 combines with J gene TRBJ2-3, with D perhaps matching TRBD1 or TRBD2 (5 bases each). This CDR3 region has 14 residues. Germline CDR1 is SEHNR and CDR2 is FQNEAQ (reference sequence). The germline V and J ends were trimmed by 3 bases and 2 bases, with 9 bases remaining between them. The CDR3 DNA reads as TGTGCCAGCAGCTTTAGGGACGACACAGATACGCAGTATTTT. Translated, it gives CASSFRDDTDTQYF.

This clonotype was seen more than once but under ten times. This sequence joins TRBV28 and TRBJ2-3; possible D gene TRBD1, 6 bases. This CDR3 spans 16 amino acids. Trimming cost V 6 bases and J 0 bases, with 16 bases left between them. Germline loops: CDR1 MDHEN, CDR2 SYDVKM. The CDR3 is CASRLGAPRSTDTQYF. The CDR3 bases are TGTGCCAGCAGGTTGGGGGCCCCAAGAAGCACAGATACGCAGTATTTT.

This clonotype was seen a single time. The CDR3 here is CASSEGRPGSYEQYF. The CDR3 DNA reads TGTGCCAGCAGTGAAGGCCGCCCGGGCAGCTACGAGCAGTACTTC. The chain recombines TRBV2 with TRBJ2-7; D gene uncertain. The germline gives CDR1 SNHLY, CDR2 FYNNEI. This CDR3 is 15 amino acids long. V dropped 1 base and J dropped 3 bases, with 13 bases sitting between them.

This clonotype was counted once. This chain uses TRBV19 with TRBJ2-2; the D gene is possibly TRBD1 (7 bases). V was clipped by 3 bases and J by 8 bases, with 13 bases between them. The CDR3 contains 14 residues. In germline, CDR1 is LNHDA, CDR2 SQIVND (reference sequence). The CDR3 DNA is TGTGCCAGTAGTATGGAGGGGGCCACTGGGGAGCTGTTTTTT. The encoded protein is CASSMEGATGELFF.

This clonotype was found many times. The chain combines TRBV4-1 with TRBJ2-3; TRBD1 is a possible D gene (5 bases). From germline, CDR1 is MGHRA and CDR2 YSYEKL. The CDR3 totals 17 residues. Trimming shortened V by 0 bases and J by 7 bases, and 20 bases separated the two germline ends. CDR3 nucleotides: TGCGCCAGCAGCCAAGAGGTCGACAGTTTCATCAGGAATACGCAGTATTTT. Translating gives CASSQEVDSFIRNTQYF.

The chain couples TRBV11-2 to TRBJ2-7; TRBD1 matches at 9 bases. The CDR3 covers 17 residues. The V and J ends lost 0 bases and 6 bases, in that order; junction bases with no gene match: 12. Germline V gene sequence: CDR1 SGHAT, CDR2 FQNNGV. The CDR3 DNA sequence: TGTGCCAGCAGCTTAGATGGTACGGGACAGGGAGGCCTCGAGCAGTACTTC. This codes for CASSLDGTGQGGLEQYF. The full variable domain, completed using reference TRBV11-2 and TRBJ2-7, is EAGVAQSPRYKIIEKRQSVAFWCNPISGHATLYWYQQILGQGPKLLIQFQNNGVVDDSQLPKDRFSAERLKGVDSTLKIQPAKLEDSAVYLCASSLDGTGQGGLEQYFGPGTRLTVT.

The rearrangement links TRBV29-1 to TRBJ1-1; 11 nucleotides agree with TRBD1. CDR3 size: 12 residues. The germline V gene encodes CDR1 SQVTM and CDR2 ANQGSEA. Trimming cost V 4 bases and J 8 bases; bases outside gene matches: 3. CDR3 sequence: CSVGGTGGEAFF. In DNA form, the CDR3 reads TGCAGCGTTGGGGGGACAGGGGGGGAAGCTTTCTTT. The complete variable domain, with remaining parts taken from reference TRBV29-1 and TRBJ1-1, reads SAVISQKPSRDICQRGTSLTIQCQVDSQVTMMFWYRQQPGQSLTLIATANQGSEATYESGFVIDKFPISRPNLTFSTLTVSNMSPEDSSIYLCSVGGTGGEAFFGQGTRLTVV.

This clonotype has a handful of counts. V and J are TRBV27 and TRBJ2-3; D may correspond to TRBD1 or TRBD2 (5 bases each). There are 16 residues in the CDR3. Trimming removed 4 bases from V and 1 base from J, with 15 bases in between. Germline values: CDR1 MNHEY, CDR2 SMNVEV (reference sequence). CDR3 DNA: TGTGCCAGCAGTTCGGAGAGGGGATGGGGCACAGATACGCAGTATTTT. This codes for CASSSERGWGTDTQYF.

The chain is built from TRBV6-5 and TRBJ2-7; no firm D call. Per the germline V gene, CDR1 is MNHEY and CDR2 is SVGAGI. The length of the CDR3 is 14 residues. Trimming removed 3 bases at V and 0 bases at J, with 9 bases between. DNA of the CDR3: TGTGCCAGCAGTTATGTGGCTAGCTCCTACGAGCAGTACTTC. The encoded protein is CASSYVASSYEQYF.

The table lists this clonotype with many counts. In DNA, the CDR3 is TGCAGTGCTAGACTAGCGGGGGGTGGAGAGACCCAGTACTTC. The encoded protein is CSARLAGGGETQYF. The chain uses TRBV20-1 and TRBJ2-5; 11 bases map to TRBD2. The germline CDR1 and CDR2 sequences are DFQATT and SNEGSKA (reference sequence). V trimming: 2 bases; J trimming: 4 bases; junction bases outside the gene matches: 3. This CDR3 is 14 amino acids long.

Of note for this clonotype: Lacking the conserved final phenylalanine or tryptophan, this CDR3 likely reflects a read error. The CDR3 loop reads CASSQHLRGQGADGYTS. The CDR3 DNA sequence: TGTGCCAGCAGCCAACACCTAAGGGGACAGGGGGCGGATGGCTACACCTCC. The chain employs TRBV3-1 and TRBJ1-2; 12 nucleotides match TRBD1. The germline gives CDR1 LGHDT, CDR2 YNNKEL (reference sequence). The CDR3 sequence is 17 residues long. J gave up 6 bases and V 2 bases, and 10 bases lay outside the gene matches.